These 17 T cell receptor beta chains were all obtained from the same sample, sequenced in a study of blood T cell repertoires in COVID-19. Repertoires were generated with immunoSEQ multiplex PCR, while TCRdb's copy carries only in-frame clones and drops some. The table shows 45,000 to 55,000 clones, with less than 95% occurring only once. Sequenced: peripheral blood. These receptors all come from a human donor in a cohort sampled during active COVID-19.

The chain employs TRBV5-6 and TRBJ1-3; D remains ambiguous. V gave up 0 bases and J gave up 0 bases, with 10 bases separating them. Germline lookup yields CDR1 SGHDT and CDR2 YYEEEE. The CDR3 runs 16 residues. CDR3 DNA sequence: TGTGCCAGCAGCTTGGAGAGACTCAACTCTGGAAACACCATATATTTT. Translating it yields CASSLERLNSGNTIYF.

The chain employs TRBV19 and TRBJ2-5; TRBD2 agrees at 11 bases. Per the germline V gene, CDR1 is LNHDA and CDR2 is SQIVND (reference sequence). Trimming took 7 bases from V and 5 from J; bases not matched to a gene: 3. The CDR3 runs to 13 residues. In DNA form, the CDR3 reads TGTGCCAGTACGATAGCGGGAGGGGAGACCCAGTACTTC. Translation: CASTIAGGETQYF.

The chain combines TRBV6-5 with TRBJ2-1; 10 bases are a match to TRBD2. V was clipped by 10 bases and J by 7 bases; unmatched bases: 10. Germline CDR1 and CDR2: MNHEY and SVGAGI. This CDR3 spans 14 amino acids. CDR3 sequence: CATFRGTSANEQFF. DNA for the CDR3: TGTGCCACTTTCAGAGGGACTAGCGCGAATGAGCAGTTCTTC.

The chain links TRBV4-1 to TRBJ1-1; TRBD1 is a possible D gene (5 bases). Looked up from germline, CDR1 is MGHRA and CDR2 is YSYEKL. V was pared by 0 bases and J by 4 bases, with 12 bases between. This CDR3 is 15 amino acids long. CDR3 loop: CASSQEQGRVTEAFF. Written as DNA, the CDR3 is TGCGCCAGCAGCCAAGAGCAGGGCCGTGTCACTGAAGCTTTCTTT.

The V and J genes are TRBV6-5 and TRBJ1-2, with 11 bases matching TRBD1. V lost 6 bases and J lost 7; bases outside the gene matches: 10. CDR3 length: 15 residues. Germline CDR1 and CDR2: MNHEY and SVGAGI. The CDR3 nucleotides are TGTGCCAGCAGAAGAGGACAGGGGGCGGGTCCTGGCTACACCTTC. It specifies CASRRGQGAGPGYTF.

The chain recombines TRBV5-1 with TRBJ1-3, with 7 nucleotides matching TRBD1. This CDR3 has 16 amino acids. Unmatched junction bases numbered 7, after V lost 4 bases and J lost 0 bases. The germline CDR1 and CDR2 sequences are SGHRS and YFSETQ. The CDR3 here is CASSVQGKGSGNTIYF. Here the CDR3 DNA reads TGCGCCAGCAGCGTACAGGGGAAAGGCTCTGGAAACACCATATATTTT.

CDR3 amino acids: CASSSSGTSYEQYF. The CDR3 nucleotides read TGTGCCAGCAGTTCTAGCGGAACTTCCTACGAGCAGTACTTC. The gene calls are TRBV6-5 and TRBJ2-7, with 7 bases aligning to TRBD2. Germline CDR1 reads MNHEY; CDR2 reads SVGAGI. V shed 4 bases and J 1 base; nucleotides not matched to a gene: 4. The CDR3 runs to 14 residues.

V usage is TRBV4-2 and J usage is TRBJ1-6; no clear D. CDR3 length: 17 amino acids. Germline lookup yields CDR1 LGHNA and CDR2 YNFKEQ. The V end was cut by 0 bases, the J end by 8 bases, with 17 bases between. The CDR3 nucleotides read TGTGCCAGCAGCCAAGATCTCTTGGGGAGCCCCTATTCACCCCTCCACTTT. It codes for CASSQDLLGSPYSPLHF.

This clone has a single count. The rearrangement joins TRBV28 to TRBJ1-1, with TRBD1 as a possible D gene (6 bases). Trimming took off 1 base at V and 2 bases at J, with 8 bases between the two ends. The germline V gene has CDR1 MDHEN and CDR2 SYDVKM. The CDR3 runs to 14 residues. CDR3 DNA sequence: TGTGCCAGCAGTTTATCAGGGGTCAACACTGAAGCTTTCTTT. This sequence encodes CASSLSGVNTEAFF.

The chain couples TRBV7-8 to TRBJ1-2; D possibly corresponds to TRBD1 (5 bases). Trimming pared 4 bases from V and 2 bases from J, leaving 11 bases between. The germline CDR1 and CDR2 sequences are SGHVS and FQNEAQ. This CDR3 region has 14 residues. The CDR3 region is CASSSKTANYGYTF. The CDR3 bases are TGTGCCAGCAGCTCGAAGACAGCCAACTATGGCTACACCTTC.

The V and J genes are TRBV2 and TRBJ2-5; 7 nucleotides align to TRBD2. V shed 7 bases, J shed 5 bases, and the junction held 10 bases outside the gene matches. The CDR3 extends over 14 amino acids. The germline CDR1 and CDR2 sequences are SNHLY and FYNNEI. CDR3 residues: CASNWREFLETQYF. The DNA for the CDR3 is TGTGCCAGCAACTGGCGGGAGTTTTTGGAGACCCAGTACTTC.

This sequence joins TRBV2 and TRBJ2-1; TRBD2 matches 8 bases. The V gene's germline CDR1 is SNHLY and CDR2 FYNNEI. J lost 9 bases, V lost 8 bases, and 12 bases had no gene match. The CDR3 has 14 amino acids. CDR3 DNA sequence: TGTGCCAGCTCCCGCGGACTAGCCAGAAGTGAGCAGTTCTTC. Translating gives CASSRGLARSEQFF. The whole variable domain, filled in from reference TRBV2 and TRBJ2-1, reads EPEVTQTPSHQVTQMGQEVILRCVPISNHLYFYWYRQILGQKVEFLVSFYNNEISEKSEIFDDQFSVERPDGSNFTLKIRSTKLEDSAMYFCASSRGLARSEQFFGPGTRLTVL.

V gene TRBV7-9 combines with J gene TRBJ1-2; TRBD1 matches 9 bases. Germline lookup yields CDR1 SEHNR and CDR2 FQNEAQ (reference sequence). The CDR3 length is 15 residues. V dropped 4 bases and J dropped 2; count of bases not matched to a gene: 5. In DNA form, the CDR3 reads TGTGCCAGCAGCTCGGGACAGGGAGGGAACTATGGCTACACCTTC. Residues: CASSSGQGGNYGYTF. The variable domain in full, completed from reference TRBV7-9 and TRBJ1-2, reads DTGVSQNPRHKITKRGQNVTFRCDPISEHNRLYWYRQTLGQGPEFLTYFQNEAQLEKSRLLSDRFSAERPKGSFSTLEIQRTEQGDSAMYLCASSSGQGGNYGYTFGSGTRLTVV.

As for this clone: Other DNA variants within this sample encode the same CDR3. The V call is TRBV2, the J call TRBJ1-5, with 8 bases lining up with TRBD1. This CDR3 region has 15 residues. Germline lookup yields CDR1 SNHLY and CDR2 FYNNEI. With V trimmed by 6 bases and J by 6 bases, 10 bases remained unmatched. The CDR3 loop is CASSVTGGNGQPQHF. DNA for the CDR3: TGTGCCAGCAGCGTTACAGGGGGTAACGGTCAGCCCCAGCATTTT.

This rearrangement joins TRBV10-3 to TRBJ1-1, with D hard to call. This CDR3 is 14 amino acids long. The germline V and J ends were trimmed by 4 bases and 4 bases, with 13 bases remaining between them. The V gene's germline CDR1 is ENHRY and CDR2 SYGVKD. The CDR3 sequence: CAISVRGLVTEAFF. The CDR3 bases are TGTGCCATCAGTGTTCGGGGTTTGGTCACTGAAGCTTTCTTT.

The count of this clone is one. The rearrangement uses TRBV29-1 and TRBJ2-7; 10 bases fit TRBD2. The length of the CDR3 is 17 residues. Germline CDR1 is SQVTM and CDR2 is ANQGSEA. V lost 1 base and J lost 4; bases outside the gene matches: 13. The CDR3 nucleotides are TGCAGCGTTGAAGTTGGTCCAGCGGGAGGGCCTGGGTACGAGCAGTACTTC. Translation: CSVEVGPAGGPGYEQYF.

The chain has TRBV28 and TRBJ1-5; D not resolved. CDR3 size: 17 residues. Germline-derived CDR1 and CDR2 are MDHEN and SYDVKM. V was trimmed by 10 bases and J by 2 bases, leaving 24 bases between them. The CDR3 DNA follows: TGTGCCACCCACCGGCAACGAGGAACGCCGGGCAATCAGCCCCAGCATTTT. Its protein product is CATHRQRGTPGNQPQHF.